This T cell receptor (beta chain) is drawn from a study of identical twins. Findings and caveats of the study: Twins shared beta out-of-frame sequences in excess, but this excess was weaker.

This clonotype was seen only a few times. Its antigen is as yet unknown. TCRdb redid the calling of the 5' RACE reads with MiXCR, one entry per CDR3 protein. In the table there are approximately 680,000 distinct CDR3 sequences, just over 7% of which are singletons. Unmatched junction bases numbered 4, after V lost 2 bases and J lost 7 bases. The germline V gene encodes CDR1 SGHNT and CDR2 YYREEE (reference sequence). The CDR3 has 14 residues. These data were likewise used in another study, on yellow fever vaccine responses in identical twins.

The TCR sequence derives from a woman under 30 in good health. The rearrangement links TRBV5-4 to TRBJ2-1, with 9 bases aligning to TRBD2. Material: PBMCs. DNA for the CDR3: TGTGCCAGCAGCTTTGCGGGGGGGGTAAATGAGCAGTTCTTC. It is translated as CASSFAGGVNEQFF.